This section outlines one T cell receptor beta chain sequence together with its context. The antigen remains unidentified. These data come from a study of cytomegalovirus exposure and HLA in healthy donors. 60 Vbeta and 13 Jbeta primers were used in PCR. Profiling relied on immunoSEQ multiplex PCR, and the TCRdb table lists in-frame clones only, not all of them. The table includes around 90,000 clones, approximately 83% detected once. Study-wide findings and caveats: In a later analysis, a genetic analysis reported fewer productive-TCR N-insertions in an Asian-associated ancestry cluster than the cohort average.

CDR1 and CDR2 (germline): MDHEN, SYDVKM. There are 13 residues in the CDR3. Trimming took off 8 bases at V and 0 bases at J, with 8 bases between the two ends. The chain is built from TRBV28 and TRBJ1-5, with D unresolved. The clonotype comes from a man aged 50-60 years in good health and CMV-seronegative. Sequencing was done on a sample of PBMCs. CDR3 DNA sequence: TGTGCCAGCTGGTACAATAGCAATCAGCCCCAGCATTTT. It codes for CASWYNSNQPQHF. Looking up the rest from reference TRBV28 and TRBJ1-5 gives the full variable domain: DVKVTQSSRYLVKRTGEKVFLECVQDMDHENMFWYRQDPGLGLRLIYFSYDVKMKEKGDIPEGYSVSREKKERFSLILESASTNQTSMYLCASWYNSNQPQHFGDGTRLSIL.